Listed here are 24 T cell receptor beta chains from one sample, sequenced in a study of blood T cell repertoires in COVID-19 (dated by TCRdb to 2019 to 2021). The library relied on the immunoSEQ multiplex PCR assay. TCRdb's version of the immuneACCESS table is confined to in-frame rearrangements and falls short of the full clone set. An unresolved V gene accounts for under half of the shortfall where checked; the remainder is of unknown origin. The sample records 200,000 to 300,000 clones, less than 90% of which are singletons. Of the sample, 6.2% is held by the ten largest clones. Input material: peripheral blood. These receptor sequences come from a man aged 55-75 years with acute or convalescent COVID-19.

The V call is TRBV5-4, the J call TRBJ2-5, with no clear D. V was cut by 2 bases and J by 7 bases, with 3 bases left in between. Germline CDR1 is SGHNT and CDR2 is YYREEE (reference sequence). There are 10 residues in the CDR3. CDR3 DNA: TGTGCCAGCAGCTTCGGGACCCAGTACTTC. Protein sequence: CASSFGTQYF.

This chain joins TRBV7-8 and TRBJ2-7; D gene unclear. V was shortened by 1 base and J by 0 bases, with 13 bases between the two germline ends. CDR3 size: 16 residues. Germline V gene data show CDR1 as SGHVS and CDR2 as FQNEAQ. The CDR3 loop reads CASSLVAAAPSYEQYF. CDR3 DNA sequence: TGTGCCAGCAGCTTAGTTGCGGCTGCTCCCTCCTACGAGCAGTACTTC.

This clone was seen a few times. The gene calls are TRBV11-2 and TRBJ1-5, with a possible D match to TRBD1 (6 bases). V lost 5 bases and J lost 9, with 20 bases in between. This CDR3 contains 15 residues. Germline assignment: CDR1 SGHAT and CDR2 FQNNGV. This CDR3 reads CASSPLTGADGPQHF. CDR3 nucleotide sequence: TGTGCCAGCAGCCCCTTGACAGGCGCGGACGGGCCCCAGCATTTT.

The chain employs TRBV29-1 and TRBJ1-2; D is unresolved. Germline lookup yields CDR1 SQVTM and CDR2 ANQGSEA. The length of the CDR3 is 12 residues. Trimming cost V 1 base and J 9 bases, with 12 bases left between them. CDR3 sequence: CSVEVPGLSYTF. CDR3 sequence (DNA): TGCAGCGTTGAAGTACCGGGTTTAAGCTACACCTTC.

This chain joins TRBV4-3 and TRBJ2-3; D gene uncertain. Germline lookup yields CDR1 LGHNA and CDR2 YSLEER. Trimming took off 2 bases at V and 0 bases at J, with 18 bases between the two ends. The CDR3 length is 18 residues. CDR3 amino acids: CASSQRYRQVLSTDTQYF. The CDR3 nucleotides read TGCGCCAGCAGCCAAAGGTACCGCCAGGTCCTTAGCACAGATACGCAGTATTTT.

The V gene is TRBV19, the J gene TRBJ1-1; TRBD1 matches at 7 bases. The V and J ends lost 3 bases and 3 bases, in that order; junction bases with no gene match: 7. The germline V gene has CDR1 LNHDA and CDR2 SQIVND (reference sequence). The CDR3 runs 15 residues. The CDR3 DNA reads TGTGCCAGTAGTATCCGGGACAGTCCGGACACTGAAGCTTTCTTT. Residues: CASSIRDSPDTEAFF.

CDR3: CATSAWDRATGELFF. As DNA, the CDR3 is TGTGCCACCAGTGCTTGGGACAGAGCCACCGGGGAGCTGTTTTTT. The chain recombines TRBV24-1 with TRBJ2-2; 7 bases line up with TRBD1. This CDR3 region has 15 residues. Germline values: CDR1 KGHDR, CDR2 SFDVKD. J lost 4 bases, V lost 5 bases, and 6 bases had no gene match.

The V gene is TRBV27, the J gene TRBJ2-1, with a possible D match to TRBD1 (6 bases). Germline V gene lookup returns CDR1 MNHEY and CDR2 SMNVEV (reference sequence). The CDR3 is 14 amino acids. The V and J ends lost 3 bases and 7 bases respectively, with 13 bases between them. CDR3 in amino acids: CASSLPGDGNEQFF. The CDR3, as DNA: TGTGCCAGCAGTTTGCCAGGGGATGGGAATGAGCAGTTCTTC.

J is TRBJ2-4 and V is TRBV4-2, with D possibly being TRBD1 (6 bases). Germline V gene data show CDR1 as LGHNA and CDR2 as YNFKEQ. V gave up 0 bases and J gave up 0 bases, with 9 bases separating them. CDR3 length equals 16 residues. The CDR3 here is CASSQEGRGAKNIQYF. As DNA, the CDR3 is TGTGCCAGCAGCCAAGAGGGCAGGGGAGCCAAAAACATTCAGTACTTC.

This chain links TRBV4-2 with TRBJ1-5; 8 nucleotides line up with TRBD1. CDR1 and CDR2 from the germline V gene are LGHNA and YNFKEQ. This CDR3 is 17 amino acids long. Losses at the gene ends were 0 bases for V and 3 bases for J; bases not matched to a gene: 7. For the CDR3, the DNA is TGTGCCAGCAGCCAAGATGCCACAGGGGGAGTCAATCAGCCCCAGCATTTT. Its translation is CASSQDATGGVNQPQHF.

This chain joins TRBV19 and TRBJ1-4, with D perhaps matching TRBD1 (5 bases). Deletions cut 4 bases from V and 7 bases from J, with 19 bases between. The CDR3 spans 16 residues. Germline V gene data show CDR1 as LNHDA and CDR2 as SQIVND (reference sequence). The chain's CDR3 is CASSTWGGEEAEKLFF. The CDR3 nucleotides read TGTGCCAGTAGTACATGGGGCGGGGAGGAGGCTGAAAAACTGTTTTTT.

The chain carries TRBV30 and TRBJ2-3; D is perhaps TRBD2 (5 bases). This CDR3 spans 18 amino acids. The germline CDR1 and CDR2 sequences are GTSNPN and SVGIG (reference sequence). Trimming removed 2 bases at V and 0 bases at J, with 21 bases between. The CDR3 loop reads CAWSMSGNPYSSTDTQYF. The CDR3 coding sequence is TGTGCCTGGAGTATGTCGGGGAACCCGTACTCAAGCACAGATACGCAGTATTTT. The full variable domain, completed using reference TRBV30 and TRBJ2-3, is SQTIHQWPATLVQPVGSPLSLECTVEGTSNPNLYWYRQAAGRGLQLLFYSVGIGQISSEVPQNLSASRPQDRQFILSSKKLLLSDSGFYLCAWSMSGNPYSSTDTQYFGPGTRLTVL.

V and J are TRBV25-1 and TRBJ2-7; 7 bases map to TRBD2. V was clipped by 6 bases and J by 5 bases; unmatched bases: 10. The CDR3 consists of 14 residues. CDR1 is MGHDK, CDR2 SYGVNS, per germline. CDR3 in amino acids: CASRGEGRAHEQYF. The CDR3 DNA reads as TGTGCCAGCAGAGGGGAGGGCCGGGCCCACGAGCAGTACTTC.

This chain uses TRBV19 with TRBJ1-4; 12 bases fit TRBD1. Germline CDR1 and CDR2: LNHDA and SQIVND (reference sequence). Losses at the gene ends were 5 bases for V and 7 bases for J; bases not matched to a gene: 11. The CDR3 has 17 residues. CDR3 DNA sequence: TGTGCCAGTAGTCCTGAGGGACAGGGGGCCTTGAGTGAAAAACTGTTTTTT. Amino acid sequence: CASSPEGQGALSEKLFF. Full variable domain (remainder filled in from reference TRBV19 and TRBJ1-4): DGGITQSPKYLFRKEGQNVTLSCEQNLNHDAMYWYRQDPGQGLRLIYYSQIVNDFQKGDIAEGYSVSREKKESFPLTVTSAQKNPTAFYLCASSPEGQGALSEKLFFGSGTQLSVL.

This clone was picked up one time. The chain joins TRBV30 to TRBJ2-1; 15 bases line up with TRBD2. V lost 0 bases and J lost 3; bases outside the gene matches: 9. Germline assignment: CDR1 GTSNPN and CDR2 SVGIG (reference sequence). This CDR3 region has 19 residues. Here the CDR3 reads CAWSVRLGLAGGFYNEQFF. DNA of the CDR3: TGTGCCTGGAGTGTACGGTTGGGACTAGCGGGAGGATTCTACAATGAGCAGTTCTTC.

The chain employs TRBV19 and TRBJ1-2; D not resolved. Germline loops: CDR1 LNHDA, CDR2 SQIVND (reference sequence). V was shortened by 6 bases and J by 3 bases, with 11 bases between the two germline ends. The CDR3 runs to 13 residues. The CDR3 DNA sequence: TGTGCCAGTAGGATTGATGACTACTATGGCTACACCTTC. Protein product: CASRIDDYYGYTF.

J is TRBJ1-1 and V is TRBV12-3 or TRBV12-4, with D possibly being TRBD1 (5 bases). V lost 5 bases, J lost 3 bases, and 10 bases lay in between. CDR3 size: 13 residues. The CDR3, as DNA: TGTGCCAGCAGTCAAAGGACATACACTGAAGCTTTCTTT. Residues: CASSQRTYTEAFF.

This chain links TRBV7-8 with TRBJ1-1; TRBD1 is a possible D gene (6 bases). V lost 5 bases to trimming and J lost 4 bases, with 14 bases between them. Germline CDR1 and CDR2: SGHVS and FQNEAQ. This CDR3 spans 14 amino acids. The CDR3 loop is CASSPHRETTEAFF. In DNA, the CDR3 is TGTGCCAGCAGCCCGCACAGGGAGACCACTGAAGCTTTCTTT.

This clone has just one count. The gene calls are TRBV7-6 and TRBJ2-3; TRBD2 matches at 11 bases. This CDR3 region has 17 residues. V dropped 1 base and J dropped 3; count of bases not matched to a gene: 6. In germline, CDR1 is SGHVS, CDR2 FNYEAQ. The DNA of the CDR3 is TGTGCCAGCAGCTTAGTGACCCGACTAGCGGGAACAGATACGCAGTATTTT. Its translation is CASSLVTRLAGTDTQYF.

The V gene is TRBV6-2 or TRBV6-3, the J gene TRBJ2-4; weak D call: TRBD2 (6 bases). This CDR3 contains 12 residues. Trimming cost V 0 bases and J 9 bases, with 6 bases left between them. Per germline, CDR1 MNHEY and CDR2 SVGEGT. For the CDR3, the DNA is TGTGCCAGCAGTTACTCTAGCGGCATTCAGTACTTC. Translated, it gives CASSYSSGIQYF.

J is TRBJ1-6 and V is TRBV4-3, with D possibly TRBD1 on 5 matching bases. The ends were cut back, 3 bases at V and 15 bases at J, with 18 bases in the middle. The CDR3 is 14 amino acids. The germline V gene has CDR1 LGHNA and CDR2 YSLEER. In DNA form, the CDR3 reads TGCGCCAGCAGCCAGGCTTGGAAGGCCCAGGGCCTCCACTTT. Translated: CASSQAWKAQGLHF.

The CDR3, as DNA: TGTGCCAGCTCACAAGGGACTAGCGGGAGTGGAACAGATACGCAGTATTTT. Its protein product is CASSQGTSGSGTDTQYF. The chain recombines TRBV18 with TRBJ2-3; 14 bases line up with TRBD2. CDR3 length: 17 amino acids. Trimming at V came to 4 bases and at J to 3 bases, leaving 6 bases not matched to a gene. Germline loops: CDR1 KGHSH, CDR2 LQKENI.

The V gene is TRBV15, the J gene TRBJ2-4, with TRBD2 matching over 16 bases. Trimming took 3 bases from V and 9 from J; bases not matched to a gene: 8. Germline-derived CDR1 and CDR2 are LNHNV and YYDKDF (reference sequence). The CDR3 has 17 residues. In DNA, the CDR3 is TGTGCCACCAGCAGGGGGGGACTAGCGGGAGGGTCAAGCATTCAGTACTTC. This encodes CATSRGGLAGGSSIQYF.

The genes are TRBV27 and TRBJ2-3, with D unresolved. Trimming pared 2 bases from V and 0 bases from J, leaving 15 bases between. Looked up from germline, CDR1 is MNHEY and CDR2 is SMNVEV (reference sequence). The CDR3 consists of 17 residues. CDR3 in DNA: TGTGCCAGCAGTTTACTACGCGGCCCGCGGAGCACAGATACGCAGTATTTT. Translation: CASSLLRGPRSTDTQYF.